The 27 T cell receptor beta chains presented below share a single source sample, sequenced in a study of cytomegalovirus exposure and HLA in healthy donors. 60 Vbeta and 13 Jbeta primers were used in PCR. Data came from immunoSEQ multiplex PCR; TCRdb stores just in-frame clones and leaves some out. The sample consists of roughly 130,000 clones, 73% of them appearing once. The specimen sequenced was PBMCs. All receptors come from a woman in her thirties or forties in good health and CMV-seronegative.

This clone was found a few times. The chain couples TRBV10-3 to TRBJ2-2, with 7 bases matching TRBD1. The CDR3 length is 16 residues. With 2 bases clipped from V and 1 base from J, the junction kept 4 bases outside the gene matches. Per the germline V gene, CDR1 is ENHRY and CDR2 is SYGVKD. The CDR3 spells CAISETGVGNTGELFF. In DNA form, the CDR3 reads TGTGCCATCAGTGAGACAGGGGTCGGGAACACCGGGGAGCTGTTTTTT.

The rearrangement joins TRBV6-1 to TRBJ2-7; D uncertain. V lost 0 bases to trimming and J lost 3 bases, with 6 bases between them. The CDR3 loop spans 13 amino acids. Per germline, CDR1 MNHNS and CDR2 SASEGT. The CDR3 region is CASSEASIYEQYF. The CDR3 bases are TGTGCCAGCAGTGAAGCGTCTATCTACGAGCAGTACTTC.

This chain links TRBV7-9 with TRBJ1-1; D not certain. CDR3 length: 14 residues. Trimming stripped 3 bases from V and 1 base from J, with 9 bases between. The germline CDR1 and CDR2 sequences are SEHNR and FQNEAQ (reference sequence). CDR3 sequence reads: CASSFALANTEAFF. The CDR3 region has the DNA TGTGCCAGCAGCTTTGCCTTAGCGAACACTGAAGCTTTCTTT.

The chain joins TRBV19 to TRBJ1-2, with D maybe TRBD1 (6 bases). The germline CDR1 and CDR2 sequences are LNHDA and SQIVND (reference sequence). V lost 1 base to trimming and J lost 8 bases, with 8 bases between them. This CDR3 has 12 amino acids. Here the CDR3 reads CASSIGGPGYTF. DNA for the CDR3: TGTGCCAGTAGTATAGGGGGGCCCGGCTACACCTTC.

The chain couples TRBV28 to TRBJ2-7; perhaps TRBD2 as D (5 bases). Trimming removed 4 bases at V and 3 bases at J, with 7 bases between. Germline V gene data show CDR1 as MDHEN and CDR2 as SYDVKM. The CDR3 covers 12 residues. The CDR3 reads CASSSGSYEQYV. In DNA form, the CDR3 reads TGTGCCAGCAGTTCGGGGAGCTACGAGCAGTACGTC.

CDR3 bases: TGCAGCGGGGGACAGGAGGGTGGCTACACCTTC. It specifies CSGGQEGGYTF. The chain joins TRBV29-1 to TRBJ1-2, with TRBD1 matching over 8 bases. The J segment lost 7 bases and the V segment lost 7 bases, leaving 5 bases of the junction unmatched. Per germline, CDR1 SQVTM and CDR2 ANQGSEA. The CDR3 is 11 residues long.

The rearrangement links TRBV9 to TRBJ2-1, with D possibly matching TRBD1 (5 bases). The germline V gene has CDR1 SGDLS and CDR2 YYNGEE. Trimming took off 0 bases at V and 0 bases at J, with 7 bases between the two ends. There are 15 residues in the CDR3. The CDR3: CASSVGDSSYNEQFF. CDR3 sequence (DNA): TGTGCCAGCAGCGTAGGTGACAGCTCCTACAATGAGCAGTTCTTC.

The V gene is TRBV6-5, the J gene TRBJ2-3; TRBD2 might be the D (7 bases). Trimming stripped 5 bases from V and 2 bases from J, with 14 bases between. From germline, CDR1 is MNHEY and CDR2 SVGAGI. The CDR3 totals 15 residues. CDR3 sequence: CASSPLGGATDTQYF. The DNA of the CDR3 is TGTGCCAGCAGTCCGCTAGGGGGGGCCACAGATACGCAGTATTTT.

The chain carries TRBV11-2 and TRBJ2-1; 9 bases match TRBD2. Unmatched junction bases numbered 4, after V lost 4 bases and J lost 6 bases. CDR1 is SGHAT and CDR2 is FQNNGV in the germline V gene. CDR3 size: 14 residues. CDR3: CASSSPGLANEQFF. In DNA form, the CDR3 reads TGTGCCAGCAGCTCTCCGGGACTAGCCAATGAGCAGTTCTTC. Using reference TRBV11-2 and TRBJ2-1 for the parts outside the CDR3, the full variable domain is EAGVAQSPRYKIIEKRQSVAFWCNPISGHATLYWYQQILGQGPKLLIQFQNNGVVDDSQLPKDRFSAERLKGVDSTLKIQPAKLEDSAVYLCASSSPGLANEQFFGPGTRLTVL.

This clone was detected a few times. This chain joins TRBV2 and TRBJ2-1; D unresolved. CDR3 size: 11 residues. Germline values: CDR1 SNHLY, CDR2 FYNNEI. Trimming removed 8 bases from V and 6 bases from J, with 8 bases in between. The CDR3 sequence is CASDNTNEQFF. CDR3 in DNA: TGTGCCAGCGACAACACCAATGAGCAGTTCTTC. Variable domain in full (rest from reference TRBV2 and TRBJ2-1): EPEVTQTPSHQVTQMGQEVILRCVPISNHLYFYWYRQILGQKVEFLVSFYNNEISEKSEIFDDQFSVERPDGSNFTLKIRSTKLEDSAMYFCASDNTNEQFFGPGTRLTVL.

The chain is built from TRBV4-1 and TRBJ1-2; TRBD1 is a possible D gene (5 bases). Per germline, CDR1 MGHRA and CDR2 YSYEKL. V was pared by 0 bases and J by 8 bases, with 16 bases between. The CDR3 contains 15 residues. The CDR3 loop is CASSQEETVPGGYTF. In nucleotides, the CDR3 is TGCGCCAGCAGCCAAGAGGAGACAGTCCCTGGGGGCTACACCTTC.

The DNA of the CDR3 is TGTGCCAGCAGCCTCAACCCCGGGACTCAGGGTCGCCATGAAGCTTTCTTT. It is translated as CASSLNPGTQGRHEAFF. The genes are TRBV11-2 and TRBJ1-1, with D possibly matching TRBD1 (5 bases). The CDR3 covers 17 residues. With 5 bases removed from V and 7 bases from J, the gap between germline ends came to 26 bases. From germline, CDR1 is SGHAT and CDR2 FQNNGV.

This clone was seen once. V gene TRBV28 combines with J gene TRBJ2-3, with a tentative D call TRBD1 (6 bases). This CDR3 has 16 residues. Trimming left V 6 bases short and J 0 bases short, with 16 bases between. The V gene's germline CDR1 is MDHEN and CDR2 SYDVKM. CDR3 nucleotides: TGTGCCAGCAGCCTAGGCAGGGGATCTAGCACAGATACGCAGTATTTT. Its translation: CASSLGRGSSTDTQYF.

J is TRBJ2-5 and V is TRBV6-5, with 9 bases fitting TRBD2. The CDR3 is made up of 15 amino acids. V lost 6 bases to trimming and J lost 5 bases; unmatched junction nucleotides: 10. Germline V CDR1 and CDR2: MNHEY, SVGAGI. In nucleotides, the CDR3 is TGTGCCAGCAGCCCGGCGGGGGGGGATCGGGAGACCCAGTACTTC. This sequence encodes CASSPAGGDRETQYF.

V is TRBV4-1 and J is TRBJ2-7; the D gene is possibly TRBD1 (8 bases). V was clipped by 1 base and J by 4 bases, with 26 bases between them. The CDR3 contains 19 residues. Germline V lookup: CDR1 MGHRA, CDR2 YSYEKL. The CDR3 DNA reads TGCGCCAGCAGCCAAGTGAATGGACCAGGGGGCGCGGGGGATTACGAGCAGTACTTC. It is translated as CASSQVNGPGGAGDYEQYF.

The CDR3 protein is CATVSRTGRPPLYNSPLHF. The CDR3 nucleotides read TGTGCCACCGTTTCAAGGACAGGGCGCCCCCCGCTCTATAATTCACCCCTCCACTTT. The chain combines TRBV15 with TRBJ1-6, with TRBD1 matching over 8 bases. V gave up 8 bases and J gave up 3 bases; unmatched junction bases: 18. The CDR3 contains 19 residues. Germline assignment: CDR1 LNHNV and CDR2 YYDKDF (reference sequence).

The rearrangement uses TRBV4-1 and TRBJ2-2, with 7 positions matching TRBD1. The CDR3 spans 17 residues. CDR1 is MGHRA and CDR2 is YSYEKL in the germline V gene. The junction had 8 bases not matched to a gene; V was cut back by 0 bases and J by 4 bases. The CDR3 region is CASSQDYEGAPTGELFF. DNA for the CDR3: TGCGCCAGCAGCCAAGATTATGAGGGGGCGCCCACCGGGGAGCTGTTTTTT.

The V gene is TRBV2, the J gene TRBJ2-6, with 10 bases that match TRBD1. V lost 8 bases to trimming and J lost 4 bases; unmatched junction nucleotides: 8. There are 16 residues in the CDR3. The V gene's germline CDR1 is SNHLY and CDR2 FYNNEI. CDR3 DNA: TGTGCCAGCCTAAGGACAGGGGGTTCCGGGGCCAACGTCCTGACTTTC. Translated: CASLRTGGSGANVLTF.

As regards this clone: The junction departs from the called germline gene at one end, perhaps through a read error. V usage is TRBV7-7 and J usage is TRBJ1-1, with D maybe TRBD1 (6 bases). This CDR3 region has 13 residues. In germline, CDR1 is SSHAT, CDR2 FNYEAQ (reference sequence). Here the CDR3 reads CASSLTGNTEAFF. The CDR3 coding sequence is TGTGCTAGCAGCCTGACAGGGAACACTGAAGCTTTCTTT.

In nucleotides, the CDR3 is TGCAGCGTGGCCGCGTACAGGGGTATTTCGGCAGATACGCAGTATTTT. It encodes CSVAAYRGISADTQYF. The genes are TRBV29-1 and TRBJ2-3; TRBD1 aligns across 7 bases. The junction had 16 bases not matched to a gene; V was cut back by 6 bases and J by 4 bases. Germline CDR1 reads SQVTM; CDR2 reads ANQGSEA. The CDR3 sequence is 16 residues long.

The chain has TRBV11-2 and TRBJ1-3; D remains unclear. The germline gives CDR1 SGHAT, CDR2 FQNNGV. CDR3 size: 15 residues. The V and J ends lost 4 bases and 1 base respectively, with 11 bases between them. CDR3 coding DNA: TGTGCCAGCAGCTCCTCCCGTAGATCTGGAAACACCATATATTTT. Residues: CASSSSRRSGNTIYF. Drawing the rest from reference TRBV11-2 and TRBJ1-3, the complete variable domain is EAGVAQSPRYKIIEKRQSVAFWCNPISGHATLYWYQQILGQGPKLLIQFQNNGVVDDSQLPKDRFSAERLKGVDSTLKIQPAKLEDSAVYLCASSSSRRSGNTIYFGEGSWLTVV.

This clone was seen a handful of times. V is TRBV27 and J is TRBJ1-5; possibly TRBD1 for D (5 bases). The CDR3 spans 13 residues. CDR1 and CDR2 (germline): MNHEY, SMNVEV (reference sequence). Trimming left V 6 bases short and J 7 bases short, with 13 bases between. The CDR3 protein is CASSKSRQQPQHF. The CDR3 nucleotides are TGTGCCAGCAGCAAATCTCGACAGCAGCCCCAGCATTTT.

The rearrangement uses TRBV6-1 and TRBJ2-1; D possibly corresponds to TRBD1 (5 bases). CDR3 size: 15 residues. The germline gives CDR1 MNHNS, CDR2 SASEGT. V was pared by 3 bases and J by 2 bases, with 11 bases between. The CDR3 nucleotides are TGTGCCAGCAGTGATGGCAGGGATACCTACAATGAGCAGTTCTTC. This encodes CASSDGRDTYNEQFF.

The rearrangement uses TRBV4-2 and TRBJ1-5, with TRBD1 matching over 7 bases. This CDR3 is built from 14 residues. CDR1 LGHNA and CDR2 YNFKEQ come from the germline V gene. V lost 4 bases and J lost 5; bases outside the gene matches: 5. The CDR3 DNA sequence: TGTGCCAGCAGCCTTACCACAGGGGATCAGCCCCAGCATTTT. This gives the protein CASSLTTGDQPQHF.

This clone was observed a single time. J is TRBJ2-7 and V is TRBV27; 14 bases line up with TRBD2. J was trimmed by 2 bases and V by 11 bases; bases with no gene match: 17. The CDR3 has 18 residues. Looked up from germline, CDR1 is MNHEY and CDR2 is SMNVEV (reference sequence). The CDR3 bases are TGTGCCCCCACTTGTCCGGGACTAGCGGGGGAAAACCCCTACGAGCAGTACGTC. Residues: CAPTCPGLAGENPYEQYV.

V usage is TRBV4-1 and J usage is TRBJ2-1, with D perhaps matching TRBD1 (5 bases). The germline CDR1 and CDR2 sequences are MGHRA and YSYEKL. CDR3 length equals 15 residues. Trimming took 4 bases from V and 3 from J, leaving 13 bases between them. This chain's CDR3 is CASSPTDSHYNEQFF. Here the CDR3 DNA reads TGCGCCAGCAGCCCTACTGACAGCCACTACAATGAGCAGTTCTTC.

About this clone itself: One end of the junction fails to match germline, which may point to a read error. This chain connects TRBV7-9 to TRBJ1-6; TRBD1 matches 11 bases. This CDR3 comprises 18 residues. Germline CDR1 SEHNR, CDR2 FQNEAQ (reference sequence). For the CDR3, the DNA is TGTTCCAGCAGCTTCTTTTACGGACAGGGGGCTGGGAATTCACCCCTCCACTTT. Encoded protein: CSSSFFYGQGAGNSPLHF.